One sample yielded the 23 T cell receptor beta chains listed below, sequenced in a study of blood T cell repertoires in COVID-19. The method was immunoSEQ multiplex PCR; TCRdb's version includes in-frame clones alone and lacks a portion of them. The data contain 50,000 to 65,000 clones, about 88% of them singletons. Sequenced input: peripheral blood. The origin of the receptors is a man between 65 and 85 years old with acute or convalescent COVID-19.

The chain couples TRBV27 to TRBJ2-1; the match to TRBD2 covers 7 bases. Germline CDR1 and CDR2: MNHEY and SMNVEV (reference sequence). J lost 4 bases, V lost 6 bases, and 3 bases had no gene match. The CDR3 totals 13 residues. CDR3 DNA: TGTGCCAGCAGCATGCGGGGGTACAATGAGCAGTTCTTC. Protein: CASSMRGYNEQFF.

The genes are TRBV18 and TRBJ1-2; the match to TRBD1 covers 7 bases. This CDR3 contains 13 residues. Losses at the gene ends were 3 bases for V and 10 bases for J; bases not matched to a gene: 8. From germline, CDR1 is KGHSH and CDR2 LQKENI. The CDR3 is CASSPGQAKDYTF. The CDR3 region has the DNA TGTGCCAGCTCACCTGGACAGGCCAAGGACTACACCTTC. Full variable domain (remainder filled in from reference TRBV18 and TRBJ1-2): NAGVMQNPRHLVRRRGQEARLRCSPMKGHSHVYWYRQLPEEGLKFMVYLQKENIIDESGMPKERFSAEFPKEGPSILRIQQVVRGDSAAYFCASSPGQAKDYTFGSGTRLTVV.

V usage is TRBV2 and J usage is TRBJ2-2, with D perhaps TRBD1 (7 bases). V shed 6 bases and J shed 13 bases, with 24 bases lying between them. The CDR3 contains 15 residues. The germline V gene has CDR1 SNHLY and CDR2 FYNNEI. CDR3 residues: CASRVNAGSTGLLFF. The CDR3 coding sequence is TGTGCCAGCAGGGTCAACGCGGGATCGACAGGGTTGCTGTTTTTT.

This chain uses TRBV2 with TRBJ1-4; weak D call: TRBD1 (5 bases). V lost 6 bases and J 0 bases, leaving 14 bases between the germline ends. The CDR3 has 16 residues. Germline V gives CDR1 SNHLY, CDR2 FYNNEI. The chain's CDR3 is CASRMGGAATNEKLFF. The CDR3 nucleotides are TGTGCCAGCAGGATGGGGGGTGCAGCAACTAATGAAAAACTGTTTTTT.

The J gene is TRBJ1-6, the V gene TRBV4-3, with 7 bases that match TRBD1. From germline, CDR1 is LGHNA and CDR2 YSLEER. The CDR3 runs to 17 residues. J gave up 4 bases and V 6 bases, and 12 bases lay outside the gene matches. In DNA form, the CDR3 reads TGCGCCAGCAGTCTAAACGCCGGACAGGCTTATAATTCACCCCTCCACTTT. Translation: CASSLNAGQAYNSPLHF.

The chain carries TRBV6-4 and TRBJ1-1; tentative D call: TRBD1 (6 bases). Germline V gene sequence: CDR1 MRHNA, CDR2 SNTAGT. The CDR3 totals 16 residues. V dropped 7 bases and J dropped 1 base, with 19 bases sitting between them. The CDR3 is CASTFPIHRENTEAFF. CDR3 in DNA: TGTGCCAGCACCTTCCCCATTCACAGGGAGAACACTGAAGCTTTCTTT.

The chain carries TRBV2 and TRBJ1-1, with 8 bases lining up with TRBD1. The CDR3 spans 14 residues. The germline CDR1 and CDR2 sequences are SNHLY and FYNNEI. The V segment lost 5 bases and the J segment 4 bases; nucleotides outside the gene matches: 6. The CDR3 DNA reads TGTGCCAGCAGTTATACAGGGGGGAGCACTGAAGCTTTCTTT. Translating gives CASSYTGGSTEAFF.

This clone was counted only a few times. The chain couples TRBV7-3 to TRBJ2-6; possible D gene TRBD1, 5 bases. Germline V gives CDR1 SGHTA, CDR2 FQGTGA. V shed 5 bases and J shed 5 bases, with 7 bases lying between them. The CDR3 is 13 residues long. The CDR3 is CASSMDRANVLTF. CDR3 nucleotide sequence: TGTGCCAGCAGCATGGACAGGGCCAACGTCCTGACTTTC.

The chain is built from TRBV7-8 and TRBJ2-3, with TRBD2 matching 14 bases. The CDR3 loop spans 15 amino acids. Germline V gene data show CDR1 as SGHVS and CDR2 as FQNEAQ. Losses at the gene ends were 5 bases for V and 6 bases for J; bases not matched to a gene: 4. The CDR3 DNA follows: TGTGCCAGCAGCGCGCGACTAGCGGGGGGGGATACGCAGTATTTT. The encoded protein is CASSARLAGGDTQYF. Using reference TRBV7-8 and TRBJ2-3 for the parts outside the CDR3, the full variable domain is GAGVSQSPRYKVAKRGQDVALRCDPISGHVSLFWYQQALGQGPEFLTYFQNEAQLDKSGLPSDRFFAERPEGSVSTLKIQRTQQEDSAVYLCASSARLAGGDTQYFGPGTRLTVL.

The gene calls are TRBV29-1 and TRBJ2-4; 8 bases are a match to TRBD1. J lost 1 base, V lost 1 base, and 6 bases had no gene match. Per germline, CDR1 SQVTM and CDR2 ANQGSEA. The CDR3 totals 16 residues. The DNA for the CDR3 is TGCAGCGTTGAAGCTATCAGGGGGCTGGCCAAAAACATTCAGTACTTC. Translating gives CSVEAIRGLAKNIQYF.

The chain carries TRBV10-2 and TRBJ1-2, with D unclear. The CDR3 sequence is 21 residues long. Trimming took off 3 bases at V and 2 bases at J, with 31 bases between the two ends. CDR1 and CDR2 from the germline V gene are WSHSY and SAAADI. CDR3 nucleotide sequence: TGCGCCAGCAGTGACCGTCGCCGTGGGTTACTCCTCCAAGAACTAAACTATGGCTACACCTTC. The encoded protein is CASSDRRRGLLLQELNYGYTF.

The chain uses TRBV28 and TRBJ1-5; TRBD1 aligns across 8 bases. CDR1 MDHEN and CDR2 SYDVKM come from the germline V gene. V gave up 6 bases and J gave up 5 bases; unmatched junction bases: 6. The CDR3 spans 14 residues. The CDR3 DNA is TGTGCCAGCAGCCGGACAGGGTCCTATCAGCCCCAGCATTTT. Amino acid sequence: CASSRTGSYQPQHF.

Only one count was recorded for this clone. The V and J genes are TRBV18 and TRBJ2-5; 7 bases fit TRBD1. This CDR3 is 14 amino acids long. Unmatched junction bases numbered 9, after V lost 9 bases and J lost 2 bases. CDR1 is KGHSH, CDR2 LQKENI, per germline. The CDR3 DNA is TGTGCCAGTCGACCAGGGGGACAGCAAGAGACCCAGTACTTC. It specifies CASRPGGQQETQYF.

The chain uses TRBV4-1 and TRBJ1-2; D remains ambiguous. Trimming stripped 2 bases from V and 4 bases from J, with 20 bases between. Per the germline V gene, CDR1 is MGHRA and CDR2 is YSYEKL. The CDR3 covers 17 residues. The CDR3 region has the DNA TGCGCCAGCAGCCAAAGTCAGAAGGCCGCAGGAATCTATGGCTACACCTTC. It yields the protein CASSQSQKAAGIYGYTF.

V gene TRBV3-1 (or the pseudogene TRBV3-2) combines with J gene TRBJ2-5, with 10 bases that match TRBD2. V dropped 1 base and J dropped 1; count of bases not matched to a gene: 12. The length of the CDR3 is 19 residues. Germline values: CDR1 LGHDT, CDR2 YNNKEL (reference sequence). CDR3 sequence (DNA): TGTGCCAGCAGCCAAGTTACCCAGCGGGGGGGCTCCGCCCAAGAGACCCAGTACTTC. It yields the protein CASSQVTQRGGSAQETQYF.

This clone was detected once. The chain has TRBV5-5 and TRBJ2-5, with 11 bases aligning to TRBD2. Germline V gives CDR1 SGHKS, CDR2 YYEKEE (reference sequence). The CDR3 has 17 amino acids. V was clipped by 3 bases and J by 0 bases; unmatched bases: 7. The chain's CDR3 is CASSSLTSGVDQETQYF. For the CDR3, the DNA is TGTGCCAGCAGCTCGCTGACTAGCGGGGTCGACCAAGAGACCCAGTACTTC.

The rearrangement joins TRBV6-1 to TRBJ1-2, with no clear D. The CDR3 runs 14 residues. Trimming left V 3 bases short and J 5 bases short, with 13 bases between. Germline CDR1 and CDR2: MNHNS and SASEGT. The chain's CDR3 is CASSDRRGGYGYTF. In DNA, the CDR3 is TGTGCCAGCAGTGATCGAAGAGGAGGGTATGGCTACACCTTC.

This chain uses TRBV9 with TRBJ2-7; TRBD1 agrees at 11 bases. Germline V lookup: CDR1 SGDLS, CDR2 YYNGEE. CDR3 length: 14 residues. V shed 4 bases and J 6 bases; nucleotides not matched to a gene: 6. CDR3 sequence reads: CASSPGTGGGEQYF. The CDR3, as DNA: TGTGCCAGCAGCCCCGGGACAGGGGGTGGCGAGCAGTACTTC.

Written as DNA, the CDR3 is TGTGCCAGCAGCCAAGGTGGCCCAAGGGGGCGGTACGAGCAGTACTTC. Translating it yields CASSQGGPRGRYEQYF. The rearrangement uses TRBV4-2 and TRBJ2-7; 7 positions match TRBD1. This CDR3 has 16 residues. Germline CDR1 LGHNA, CDR2 YNFKEQ. J was trimmed by 4 bases and V by 1 base; bases with no gene match: 10.

This sequence joins TRBV6-6 and TRBJ2-5, with 9 bases aligning to TRBD1. This CDR3 has 13 amino acids. Germline CDR1 reads MNHNY; CDR2 reads SVGAGI (reference sequence). The J segment lost 5 bases and the V segment lost 5 bases, leaving 3 bases of the junction unmatched. The CDR3 spells CASSKQGAETQYF. The CDR3, as DNA: TGTGCCAGCAGTAAACAGGGGGCGGAGACCCAGTACTTC.

The V call is TRBV3-1 (or the pseudogene TRBV3-2), the J call TRBJ2-7; TRBD1 matches at 11 bases. This CDR3 contains 16 residues. Germline CDR1 and CDR2: LGHDT and YNNKEL (reference sequence). Germline trimming cut 2 bases from V and 4 bases from J; bases unmatched to any gene: 7. This chain's CDR3 is CASSQLFGTGGYEQYF. The CDR3 bases are TGTGCCAGCAGCCAACTGTTCGGGACAGGGGGATACGAGCAGTACTTC.

The CDR3 nucleotides are TGTGCCAGCAGGGCTAGCGGAGGAACTGGGGAGCTGTTTTTT. Amino acids: CASRASGGTGELFF. The chain couples TRBV5-6 to TRBJ2-2, with TRBD2 matching 7 bases. With 5 bases clipped from V and 8 bases from J, the junction kept 9 bases outside the gene matches. The CDR3 totals 14 residues. Germline CDR1 and CDR2: SGHDT and YYEEEE.

The chain is built from TRBV3-1 (or the pseudogene TRBV3-2) and TRBJ2-1, with 8 nucleotides matching TRBD2. The ends lost 4 bases at V and 4 bases at J; junction bases unmatched: 6. The CDR3 contains 15 residues. CDR1 LGHDT and CDR2 YNNKEL come from the germline V gene (reference sequence). The CDR3 protein is CASSLGLVNYNEQFF. DNA for the CDR3: TGTGCCAGCAGCCTGGGACTAGTGAATTACAATGAGCAGTTCTTC.